These 2 T cell receptor beta chains came from one sample sequenced in a study of blood T cell repertoires in COVID-19. Sequenced by immunoSEQ multiplex PCR; TCRdb stores in-frame clones only, minus some. Of fewer than 70,000 clones listed, about 88% are singletons. The sequencing sample was made of peripheral blood. These receptors all stem from a man in his forties or fifties with active COVID-19.

The V and J genes are TRBV9 and TRBJ2-1; 8 nucleotides agree with TRBD2. CDR3 size: 15 residues. V lost 3 bases and J lost 3; bases outside the gene matches: 5. CDR1 and CDR2 from the germline V gene are SGDLS and YYNGEE. CDR3 sequence reads: CASSATSGLYNEQFF. The CDR3 DNA sequence: TGTGCCAGCAGCGCAACTAGCGGCCTCTACAATGAGCAGTTCTTC.

There are a few counts of this clone. V and J are TRBV11-3 and TRBJ1-5; D unresolved. The CDR3 extends over 12 amino acids. The germline V gene has CDR1 SGHNT and CDR2 YENEEA. V shed 7 bases and J shed 3 bases, with 7 bases lying between them. The CDR3 loop reads CASIRFNQPQHF. The CDR3 DNA reads as TGTGCCAGCATCCGGTTCAATCAGCCCCAGCATTTT.